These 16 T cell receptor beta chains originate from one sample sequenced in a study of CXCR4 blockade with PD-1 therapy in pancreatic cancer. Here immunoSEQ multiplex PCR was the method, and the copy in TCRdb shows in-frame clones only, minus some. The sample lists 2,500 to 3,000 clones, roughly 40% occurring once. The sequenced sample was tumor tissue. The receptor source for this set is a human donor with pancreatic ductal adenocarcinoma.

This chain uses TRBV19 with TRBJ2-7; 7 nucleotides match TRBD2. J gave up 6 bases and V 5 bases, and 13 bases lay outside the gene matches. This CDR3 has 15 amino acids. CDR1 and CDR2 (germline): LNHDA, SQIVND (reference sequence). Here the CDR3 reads CASSYSGRFSGEQYF. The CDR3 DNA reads TGTGCCAGTAGTTATAGCGGGCGTTTTTCGGGCGAGCAGTACTTC.

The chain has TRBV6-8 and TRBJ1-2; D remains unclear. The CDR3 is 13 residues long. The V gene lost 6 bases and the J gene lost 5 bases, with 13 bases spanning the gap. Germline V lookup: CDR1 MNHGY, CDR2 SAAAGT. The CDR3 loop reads CASRDGDLYGYTF. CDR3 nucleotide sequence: TGTGCCAGCAGGGACGGGGATCTATATGGCTACACCTTC.

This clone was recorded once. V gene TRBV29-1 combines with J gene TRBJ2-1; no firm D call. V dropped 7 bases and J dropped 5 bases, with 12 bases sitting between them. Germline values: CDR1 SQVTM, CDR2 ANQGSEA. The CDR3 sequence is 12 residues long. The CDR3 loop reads CSARALHNEQFF. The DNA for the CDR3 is TGCAGCGCCAGAGCACTACACAATGAGCAGTTCTTC.

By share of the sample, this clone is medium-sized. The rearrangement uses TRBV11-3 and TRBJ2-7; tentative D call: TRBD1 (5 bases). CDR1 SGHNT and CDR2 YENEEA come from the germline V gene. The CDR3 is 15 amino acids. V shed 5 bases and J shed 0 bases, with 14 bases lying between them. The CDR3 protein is CASSHQRGGSYEQYF. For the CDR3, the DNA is TGTGCCAGCAGCCACCAAAGGGGTGGCTCCTACGAGCAGTACTTC. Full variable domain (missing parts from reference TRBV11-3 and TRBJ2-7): EAGVVQSPRYKIIEKKQPVAFWCNPISGHNTLYWYLQNLGQGPELLIRYENEEAVDDSQLPKDRFSAERLKGVDSTLKIQPAELGDSAVYLCASSHQRGGSYEQYFGPGTRLTVT.

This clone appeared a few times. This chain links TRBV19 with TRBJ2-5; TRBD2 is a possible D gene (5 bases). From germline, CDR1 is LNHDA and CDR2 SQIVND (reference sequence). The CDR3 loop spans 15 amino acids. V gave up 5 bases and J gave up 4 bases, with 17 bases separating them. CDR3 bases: TGTGCCAGTAGTCCCGACTCCCTTCGGGGAGAGACCCAGTACTTC. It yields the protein CASSPDSLRGETQYF.

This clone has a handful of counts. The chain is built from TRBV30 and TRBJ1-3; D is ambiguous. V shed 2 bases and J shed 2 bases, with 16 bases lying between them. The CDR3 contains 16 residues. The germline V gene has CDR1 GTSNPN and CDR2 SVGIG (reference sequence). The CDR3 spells CAWSLRGGLTGNTIYF. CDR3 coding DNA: TGTGCCTGGAGTCTACGGGGAGGGCTCACTGGAAACACCATATATTTT.

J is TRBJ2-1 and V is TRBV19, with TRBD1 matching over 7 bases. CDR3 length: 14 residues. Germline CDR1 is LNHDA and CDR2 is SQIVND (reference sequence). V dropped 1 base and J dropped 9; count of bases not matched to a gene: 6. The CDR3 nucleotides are TGTGCCAGTAGTATAGGGTCGACAGGGCTTGAGCAGTTCTTC. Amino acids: CASSIGSTGLEQFF.

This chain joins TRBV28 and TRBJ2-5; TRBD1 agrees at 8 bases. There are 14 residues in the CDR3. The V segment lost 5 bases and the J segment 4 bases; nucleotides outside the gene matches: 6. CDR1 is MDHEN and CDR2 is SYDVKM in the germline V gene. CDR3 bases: TGTGCCAGCAGTAGGACAGGGTGGAGAGAGACCCAGTACTTC. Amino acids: CASSRTGWRETQYF.

CDR3 amino acids: CASSYAGSEQYF. In nucleotides, the CDR3 is TGTGCCAGCAGTTACGCAGGGTCCGAGCAGTACTTC. The chain couples TRBV25-1 to TRBJ2-7, with TRBD1 as a possible D gene (5 bases). Germline lookup yields CDR1 MGHDK and CDR2 SYGVNS. This CDR3 is built from 12 residues. The V gene lost 5 bases and the J gene lost 6 bases, with 11 bases spanning the gap.

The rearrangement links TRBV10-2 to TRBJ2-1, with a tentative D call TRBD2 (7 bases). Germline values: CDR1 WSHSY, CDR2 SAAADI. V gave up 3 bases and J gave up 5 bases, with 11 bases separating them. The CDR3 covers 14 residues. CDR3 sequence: CASSDWEGDNEQFF. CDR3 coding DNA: TGCGCCAGCAGTGATTGGGAGGGGGACAATGAGCAGTTCTTC.

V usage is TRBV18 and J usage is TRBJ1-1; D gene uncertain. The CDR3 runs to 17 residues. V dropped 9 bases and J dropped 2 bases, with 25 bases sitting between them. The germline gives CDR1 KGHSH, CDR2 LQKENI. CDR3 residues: CASTGTDGEVINTEAFF. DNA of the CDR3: TGTGCCAGTACCGGAACGGATGGGGAGGTGATAAACACTGAAGCTTTCTTT.

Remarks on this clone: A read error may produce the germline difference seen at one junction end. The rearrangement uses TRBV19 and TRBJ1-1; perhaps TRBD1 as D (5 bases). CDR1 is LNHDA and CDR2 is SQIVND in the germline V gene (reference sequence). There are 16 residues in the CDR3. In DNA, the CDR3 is TGTGCCAGTAGTATCGGTACGGGCGGGGCGAACACTAAAGCTTTCTTT. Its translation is CASSIGTGGANTKAFF.

CDR3 loop: CASSQRQGLTLHF. CDR3 DNA sequence: TGTGCCAGCAGCCAAAGACAGGGCCTAACCCTCCACTTT. This chain uses TRBV14 with TRBJ1-6, with TRBD1 matching 7 bases. J gave up 14 bases and V 2 bases, and 6 bases lay outside the gene matches. The CDR3 sequence is 13 residues long. Per germline, CDR1 SGHDN and CDR2 FVKESK.

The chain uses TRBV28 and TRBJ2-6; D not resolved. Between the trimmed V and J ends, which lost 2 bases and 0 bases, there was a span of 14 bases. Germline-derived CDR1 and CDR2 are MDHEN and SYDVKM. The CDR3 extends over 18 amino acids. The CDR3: CASSLNADGDSGANVLTF. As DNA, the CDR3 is TGTGCCAGCAGTTTAAATGCTGATGGGGACTCTGGGGCCAACGTCCTGACTTTC. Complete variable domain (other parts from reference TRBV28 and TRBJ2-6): DVKVTQSSRYLVKRTGEKVFLECVQDMDHENMFWYRQDPGLGLRLIYFSYDVKMKEKGDIPEGYSVSREKKERFSLILESASTNQTSMYLCASSLNADGDSGANVLTFGAGSRLTVL.

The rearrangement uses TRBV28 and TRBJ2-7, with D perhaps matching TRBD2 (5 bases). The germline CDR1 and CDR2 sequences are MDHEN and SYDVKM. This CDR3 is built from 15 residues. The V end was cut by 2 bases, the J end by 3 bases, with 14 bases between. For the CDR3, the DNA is TGTGCCAGCAGTTTAGTCGGACTGGGCGGCTACGAGCAGTACTTC. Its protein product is CASSLVGLGGYEQYF.

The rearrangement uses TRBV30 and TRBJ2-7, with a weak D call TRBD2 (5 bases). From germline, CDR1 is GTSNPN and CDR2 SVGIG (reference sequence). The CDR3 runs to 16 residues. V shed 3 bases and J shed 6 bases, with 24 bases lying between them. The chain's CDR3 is CAWSPQITRRESEQYF. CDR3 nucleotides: TGTGCCTGGAGCCCTCAGATAACTAGAAGAGAGTCCGAGCAGTACTTC.